The present T cell receptor beta chain was sequenced within a study of shared clonotypes between healthy human individuals. Study-wide findings and caveats: Across subsets, estimated richness was generally greater for naive than for memory populations. Non-shared clonotypes showed lower generation probabilities than clonotypes common to all four donors.

This clone was detected once. As yet, its antigen is unknown. Authors' processing steps: ImmunoSEQ sequences covered only the junction and lacked quality scores; filtering therefore differed. Only in-frame clones appear in the TCRdb table, and some are missing; sequencing was by immunoSEQ multiplex PCR. V and J calls and clone size are as listed in that table; D and trimming were resolved from the DNA. The table shows under 550,000 clones, with almost 97% occurring only once. From germline, CDR1 is MNHEY and CDR2 SMNVEV (reference sequence). V was pared by 2 bases and J by 1 base, with 13 bases between. The CDR3 has 16 residues.

This sequence originates from a young woman in good health. The specimen was naive CD4+ T cells sorted from blood. Subset reported: CD45RA+ positively selected. V usage is TRBV27 and J usage is TRBJ2-3; no clear D gene. The CDR3 bases are TGTGCCAGCAGTTTACAAGGTGTAATCGGCACAGATACGCAGTATTTT. This translates into CASSLQGVIGTDTQYF.